This T cell receptor beta chain was captured by sequencing in a study of shared clonotypes between healthy human individuals. The study's findings and limits: In having few donors, the study represented limited genetic and exposure-history diversity.

On this clone: The antigen is undetermined.

CDR1 and CDR2 (germline): MGHRA, YSYEKL. V dropped 2 bases and J dropped 4; count of bases not matched to a gene: 7. CDR3 size: 16 residues. TCRdb's table, derived via immunoSEQ multiplex PCR, lists solely in-frame clones and lacks some. Of some 1.4 million clones listed, 95% to 97% are singletons. The origin of this receptor is a young man in good health. Material for sequencing was naive CD4+ T cells sorted from blood. Subset denoted: CD45RA+ positively selected. The rearrangement uses TRBV4-1 and TRBJ2-1, with TRBD1 identical over 8 bases. The CDR3 spells CASSQMGQDHYNEQFF. CDR3 in DNA: TGCGCCAGCAGCCAAATGGGACAGGACCATTACAATGAGCAGTTCTTC.